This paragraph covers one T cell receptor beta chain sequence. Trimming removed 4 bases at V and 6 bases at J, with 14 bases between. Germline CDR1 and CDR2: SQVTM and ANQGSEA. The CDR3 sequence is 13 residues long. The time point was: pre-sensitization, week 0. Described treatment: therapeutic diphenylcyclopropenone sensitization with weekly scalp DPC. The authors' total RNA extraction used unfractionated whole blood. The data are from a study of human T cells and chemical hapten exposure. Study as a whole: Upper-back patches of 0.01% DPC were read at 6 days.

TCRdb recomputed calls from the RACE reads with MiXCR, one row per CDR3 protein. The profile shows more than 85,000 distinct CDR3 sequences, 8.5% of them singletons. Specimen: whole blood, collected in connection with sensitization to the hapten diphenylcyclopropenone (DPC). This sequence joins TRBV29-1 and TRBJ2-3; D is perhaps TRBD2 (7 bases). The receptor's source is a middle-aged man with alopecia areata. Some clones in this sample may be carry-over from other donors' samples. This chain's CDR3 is CSVGRGAGDTQYF. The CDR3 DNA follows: TGCAGCGTTGGTCGGGGGGCTGGCGATACGCAGTATTTT.